The 20 T cell receptor beta chains presented below share a single source sample, sequenced in a study of vaccination and CD4 T cells after COVID-19. These receptors have no identified antigens. Treatment: roughly 11-day PBMC culture with coronavirus spike peptide pools or control peptides (ViraFEST assay). CD4+ T cells that had been cultured provided DNA sequenced with the Oncomine TCR Beta short-read assay. TCRdb reprocessed the PCR reads via MiXCR and lists one record per CDR3 protein. Of around 19,000 distinct CDR3 sequences detected, 40% to 50% appear once; the ten largest clones hold 5.5% to 8.5%. The sequenced sample was CD4+ T cells from blood, cultured in vitro, obtained after SARS-CoV-2 vaccination. The origin of the receptors is a human donor who had recovered from COVID-19.

The V and J genes are TRBV6-5 and TRBJ1-1; D gene ambiguous. V was clipped by 0 bases and J by 2 bases, with 4 bases between them. Germline-derived CDR1 and CDR2 are MNHEY and SVGAGI. This CDR3 contains 13 residues. The CDR3 region is CASSYSSNTEAFF. The CDR3 region has the DNA TGTGCCAGCAGTTACTCGTCCAACACTGAAGCTTTCTTT.

This sequence joins TRBV7-3 and TRBJ1-6; the D gene is possibly TRBD1 (5 bases). This CDR3 region has 13 residues. V was clipped by 5 bases and J by 8 bases, with 10 bases between them. Per the germline V gene, CDR1 is SGHTA and CDR2 is FQGTGA. The CDR3 bases are TGTGCCAGCAGCCGGGACGTTTATTCACCCCTCCACTTT. This encodes CASSRDVYSPLHF.

In DNA form, the CDR3 reads TGTGCCAGTAGTAAGGGGACAGGGGCTCGCGAGCAGTACTTC. Translating it yields CASSKGTGAREQYF. The chain uses TRBV19 and TRBJ2-7; 10 nucleotides match TRBD1. Trimming cost V 4 bases and J 6 bases; bases outside gene matches: 6. This CDR3 is 14 amino acids long. The germline CDR1 and CDR2 sequences are LNHDA and SQIVND (reference sequence). Full variable domain (remainder filled in from reference TRBV19 and TRBJ2-7): DGGITQSPKYLFRKEGQNVTLSCEQNLNHDAMYWYRQDPGQGLRLIYYSQIVNDFQKGDIAEGYSVSREKKESFPLTVTSAQKNPTAFYLCASSKGTGAREQYFGPGTRLTVT.

The J gene is TRBJ2-3, the V gene TRBV15, with D possibly being TRBD1 (5 bases). The CDR3 covers 14 residues. The germline gives CDR1 LNHNV, CDR2 YYDKDF (reference sequence). The V end lost 0 bases, the J end lost 1 base, and 5 bases lay between the germline ends. CDR3: CATSRDRGTDTQYF. For the CDR3, the DNA is TGTGCCACCAGCAGAGACAGGGGCACAGATACGCAGTATTTT.

This clonotype was found a few times. The chain links TRBV10-3 to TRBJ1-6; D perhaps matches TRBD1 (6 bases). The CDR3 contains 12 residues. V lost 6 bases and J lost 6, with 6 bases in between. CDR1 is ENHRY and CDR2 is SYGVKD in the germline V gene. The CDR3 is CAIRDSNSPLHF. The DNA for the CDR3 is TGTGCCATCAGGGACAGTAATTCACCCCTCCACTTT.

This clonotype was found a few times. The chain combines TRBV27 with TRBJ2-7, with 9 bases fitting TRBD1. Trimming at V came to 5 bases and at J to 4 bases, leaving 6 bases not matched to a gene. This CDR3 region has 14 residues. CDR1 MNHEY and CDR2 SMNVEV come from the germline V gene (reference sequence). The CDR3 protein is CASSRSGTGYEQYF. As DNA, the CDR3 is TGTGCCAGCAGTCGATCCGGGACAGGGTACGAGCAGTACTTC.

This clonotype was observed a few times. This rearrangement joins TRBV6-1 to TRBJ1-5; 8 nucleotides match TRBD1. Germline values: CDR1 MNHNS, CDR2 SASEGT. V lost 6 bases and J lost 2; bases outside the gene matches: 9. The CDR3 totals 16 residues. The DNA of the CDR3 is TGTGCCAGCAGCGGACAGGGCTCAAGGGGCAATCAGCCCCAGCATTTT. Translation gives CASSGQGSRGNQPQHF.

V usage is TRBV6-2 or TRBV6-3 and J usage is TRBJ2-5, with D possibly TRBD2 on 5 matching bases. The CDR3 is made up of 13 amino acids. The V gene lost 6 bases and the J gene lost 3 bases, with 11 bases spanning the gap. Germline CDR1 reads MNHEY; CDR2 reads SVGEGT. CDR3 DNA: TGTGCCAGCAGAACTAGTGGTGAAGAGACCCAGTACTTC. It codes for CASRTSGEETQYF.

The chain links TRBV6-1 to TRBJ1-2; 7 nucleotides match TRBD1. The CDR3 is 14 amino acids. Germline CDR1 and CDR2: MNHNS and SASEGT. With 5 bases clipped from V and 2 bases from J, the junction kept 5 bases outside the gene matches. The CDR3 nucleotides are TGTGCCAGCAGTAAGGGGGCCAAGAACTATGGCTACACCTTC. Protein sequence: CASSKGAKNYGYTF.

The chain is built from TRBV2 and TRBJ2-1; 9 bases agree with TRBD1. The V segment lost 8 bases and the J segment 12 bases; nucleotides outside the gene matches: 11. CDR1 and CDR2 (germline): SNHLY, FYNNEI. CDR3 length: 13 amino acids. CDR3 loop: CASHRGRNGGQFF. The CDR3 coding sequence is TGTGCCAGCCACAGGGGGCGCAATGGAGGGCAGTTCTTC.

This rearrangement joins TRBV19 to TRBJ2-5, with D unresolved. V was shortened by 1 base and J by 2 bases, with 5 bases between the two germline ends. This CDR3 has 13 amino acids. Germline V gene lookup returns CDR1 LNHDA and CDR2 SQIVND (reference sequence). Here the CDR3 DNA reads TGTGCCAGTAGTATAGCCCAGCAAGAGACCCAGTACTTC. Encoded protein: CASSIAQQETQYF.

The rearrangement uses TRBV24-1 and TRBJ1-5, with 9 positions matching TRBD1. The CDR3 extends over 18 amino acids. Germline CDR1 is KGHDR and CDR2 is SFDVKD. V trimming: 3 bases; J trimming: 2 bases; junction bases outside the gene matches: 10. CDR3 loop: CATSDAGTGRGGNQPQHF. As DNA, the CDR3 is TGTGCCACCAGTGATGCTGGGACAGGGAGAGGTGGCAATCAGCCCCAGCATTTT.

This sequence joins TRBV6-1 and TRBJ2-3; 9 nucleotides match TRBD1. V was pared by 5 bases and J by 4 bases, with 7 bases of the junction left unmatched. Germline CDR1 MNHNS, CDR2 SASEGT. The CDR3 consists of 15 residues. CDR3 protein: CASSLRDREADTQYF. Here the CDR3 DNA reads TGTGCCAGCAGTCTCCGGGACAGGGAAGCAGATACGCAGTATTTT.

This clonotype was recorded a few times. The chain is built from TRBV5-4 and TRBJ1-6; D may be TRBD1 (5 bases). Germline lookup yields CDR1 SGHNT and CDR2 YYREEE (reference sequence). CDR3 length equals 15 residues. The V end lost 0 bases, the J end lost 8 bases, and 12 bases lay between the germline ends. CDR3 sequence reads: CASSLDRTAHSPLHF. In DNA form, the CDR3 reads TGTGCCAGCAGCTTGGACAGGACTGCACATTCACCCCTCCACTTT.

The chain couples TRBV7-2 to TRBJ1-2; D perhaps matches TRBD1 (5 bases). V lost 5 bases and J lost 2, with 9 bases in between. The CDR3 length is 13 residues. In germline, CDR1 is SGHTA, CDR2 FQGNSA. The CDR3, as DNA: TGTGCCAGCAGCCTCGGGGCGAACTATGGCTACACCTTC. As protein: CASSLGANYGYTF.

The chain combines TRBV7-2 with TRBJ1-6; possible D gene TRBD1, 5 bases. This CDR3 is built from 15 residues. CDR1 SGHTA and CDR2 FQGNSA come from the germline V gene. V dropped 2 bases and J dropped 10 bases, with 15 bases sitting between them. This CDR3 is CASSLSQGSLSPLHF. The CDR3 bases are TGTGCCAGCAGCTTAAGTCAGGGATCTCTCTCACCCCTCCACTTT.

This clonotype was found a few times. This chain connects TRBV7-6 to TRBJ2-7; 11 bases align to TRBD2. The CDR3 consists of 17 residues. Trimming removed 6 bases from V and 2 bases from J; junction bases left unmatched: 12. In germline, CDR1 is SGHVS, CDR2 FNYEAQ. The CDR3 DNA is TGTGCCAGCAGGGGGACTAGCGGAGCTCCAAATACCTACGAGCAGTACTTC. Protein product: CASRGTSGAPNTYEQYF.

The chain recombines TRBV6-4 with TRBJ1-1; D gene ambiguous. V was clipped by 4 bases and J by 0 bases, with 6 bases between them. The germline gives CDR1 MRHNA, CDR2 SNTAGT. CDR3 size: 13 residues. In DNA, the CDR3 is TGTGCCAGCAGTGCTTCGGTGAACACTGAAGCTTTCTTT. Its protein is CASSASVNTEAFF.

As to this clonotype: A much larger clone differs from this one at a single base, so this may be a read error. This sequence joins TRBV9 and TRBJ1-2; 8 bases are a match to TRBD1. CDR1 SGDLS and CDR2 YYNGEE come from the germline V gene. V gave up 0 bases and J gave up 7 bases; unmatched junction bases: 8. This CDR3 contains 15 residues. CDR3 protein: CASSVAGGQGPGYTF. DNA of the CDR3: TGTGCCAGCAGCGTAGCCGGAGGACAGGGCCCTGGCTACACCTTC. Looking up the rest from reference TRBV9 and TRBJ1-2 gives the full variable domain: DSGVTQTPKHLITATGQRVTLRCSPRSGDLSVYWYQQSLDQGLQFLIQYYNGEERAKGNILERFSAQQFPDLHSELNLSSLELGDSALYFCASSVAGGQGPGYTFGSGTRLTVV.

To note about this clonotype: The conserved phenylalanine or tryptophan normally closing the CDR3 is absent here, so this likely arose from a read error. The chain joins TRBV19 to TRBJ1-1, with TRBD1 matching 10 bases. J gave up 5 bases and V 5 bases, and 11 bases lay outside the gene matches. The CDR3 loop spans 16 amino acids. Germline loops: CDR1 LNHDA, CDR2 SQIVND (reference sequence). CDR3 region: CASSPGQGPLGTEAFL. In DNA form, the CDR3 reads TGTGCCAGTAGTCCGGGACAGGGGCCCCTTGGGACTGAAGCTTTCTTG.